The source of this TCR beta chain is a study of blood T cells in healthy people across ages. Regarding the study as a whole: There were more naive CD4+ cells and higher diversity in long-lived donors than in aged donors. Correlation between TCR beta diversity and naive T cell percentage was strong.

Only a few counts were recorded for this clonotype. Its matching antigen is unknown. Primers used in a second PCR of roughly 7 to 12 cycles were a sample-barcoded 5' primer and a J-beta primer mix. TCRdb ran MiXCR on the 5' RACE reads and lists one entry per CDR3 protein. Seen here are approximately 1,000,000 distinct CDR3 sequences, about two fifths observed once, and the top ten hold roughly 13%. The people who gave samples were healthy Caucasians from Russia, aged 6 to 90. Every donor contributed roughly 10 milliliters of peripheral blood by blood draw. Trimming removed 6 bases from V and 2 bases from J, with 14 bases in between. The CDR3 length is 15 residues. CDR1 is LGHDT and CDR2 is YNNKEL in the germline V gene (reference sequence).

The V call is TRBV3-1, the J call TRBJ2-1; the D call may be TRBD1 or TRBD2 (5 bases each). This clonotype originated in a young man in good health. Material for sequencing was blood. The CDR3 loop is CASSPRDPAYNEQFF. As DNA, the CDR3 is TGTGCCAGCAGTCCCCGGGACCCCGCCTACAATGAGCAGTTCTTC.